This entry lists 21 T cell receptor beta chains sequenced from one sample in a study of shared clonotypes between healthy human individuals. Assay used: immunoSEQ multiplex PCR; TCRdb lists only in-frame clones, some missing. The profile covers roughly 2.5 million clones, with over 85% appearing a single time and about 0.13% taken by the ten largest. Input material: naive CD4+ T cells sorted from blood. Subset of the sample: CD45RA+ positively selected. The receptors shown here come from a man aged 18 to 35 in good health.

The chain links TRBV5-4 to TRBJ2-5, with D unclear. Trimming took 4 bases from V and 2 from J, leaving 15 bases between them. Germline V gene sequence: CDR1 SGHNT, CDR2 YYREEE (reference sequence). The CDR3 loop spans 15 amino acids. CDR3 nucleotides: TGTGCCAGCAGCATAATGACAAAGGGACAAGAGACCCAGTACTTC. Residues: CASSIMTKGQETQYF.

The J gene is TRBJ2-4, the V gene TRBV4-1; D perhaps matches TRBD1 (6 bases). This CDR3 is 16 amino acids long. Germline V gene data show CDR1 as MGHRA and CDR2 as YSYEKL. Trimming took off 3 bases at V and 1 base at J, with 13 bases between the two ends. The CDR3 DNA sequence: TGCGCCAGCAGCCAGAAGGGACATCAGGCCAAAAACATTCAGTACTTC. It translates to CASSQKGHQAKNIQYF.

V gene TRBV11-2 combines with J gene TRBJ2-2; D could derive from TRBD1 or TRBD2 (5 bases each). The germline V gene encodes CDR1 SGHAT and CDR2 FQNNGV. CDR3 length: 15 residues. Trimming removed 4 bases from V and 4 bases from J, with 13 bases in between. The CDR3 coding sequence is TGTGCCAGCAGCTCACGGGACCCCTTCACCGGGGAGCTGTTTTTT. Protein: CASSSRDPFTGELFF.

The chain has TRBV6-1 and TRBJ2-5; D uncertain. The V gene's germline CDR1 is MNHNS and CDR2 SASEGT. The CDR3 contains 14 residues. V was clipped by 4 bases and J by 1 base, with 10 bases between them. CDR3: CASSAQQSQETQYF. Written as DNA, the CDR3 is TGTGCCAGCAGTGCTCAGCAATCCCAAGAGACCCAGTACTTC.

Points on this clone: This sample includes further DNA sequences coding for the same CDR3. The V gene is TRBV19, the J gene TRBJ2-2; TRBD1 or TRBD2 may be the D gene (5 bases each). Germline CDR1 is LNHDA and CDR2 is SQIVND (reference sequence). V was pared by 3 bases and J by 6 bases, with 8 bases between. The CDR3 is made up of 13 amino acids. CDR3 DNA: TGTGCCAGTAGTATTGGGGGAGCCGGGGAGCTGTTTTTT. This codes for CASSIGGAGELFF.

The CDR3 DNA follows: TGTGCCAGCAGTTCCCCAGGGATGGGGGATGAGCAGTTCTTC. Translating it yields CASSSPGMGDEQFF. V is TRBV6-6 and J is TRBJ2-1; possibly TRBD1 or TRBD2 for D (5 bases each). The CDR3 length is 14 residues. With 4 bases removed from V and 8 bases from J, the gap between germline ends came to 15 bases. Germline V gives CDR1 MNHNY, CDR2 SVGAGI (reference sequence).

V usage is TRBV4-1 and J usage is TRBJ2-1; 13 bases are a match to TRBD2. This CDR3 contains 16 residues. Trimming cost V 4 bases and J 7 bases; bases outside gene matches: 7. The germline V gene has CDR1 MGHRA and CDR2 YSYEKL. CDR3 sequence reads: CASSLWTSGSFNEQFF. The CDR3, as DNA: TGCGCCAGCAGCCTATGGACTAGCGGGAGTTTTAATGAGCAGTTCTTC.

The J gene is TRBJ2-5, the V gene TRBV19; TRBD2 agrees at 10 bases. This CDR3 is built from 20 residues. Unmatched junction bases numbered 19, after V lost 5 bases and J lost 1 base. CDR1 and CDR2 (germline): LNHDA, SQIVND (reference sequence). In DNA, the CDR3 is TGTGCCAGTAGTCCACGTAGCACTAGCGGGACCCGCCGGTCCCAAGAGACCCAGTACTTC. Protein: CASSPRSTSGTRRSQETQYF. Combining the CDR3 with reference TRBV19 and TRBJ2-5 gives the whole variable domain DGGITQSPKYLFRKEGQNVTLSCEQNLNHDAMYWYRQDPGQGLRLIYYSQIVNDFQKGDIAEGYSVSREKKESFPLTVTSAQKNPTAFYLCASSPRSTSGTRRSQETQYFGPGTRLLVL.

This chain links TRBV5-4 with TRBJ2-1, with D possibly TRBD1 on 6 matching bases. Germline V gene lookup returns CDR1 SGHNT and CDR2 YYREEE (reference sequence). V lost 4 bases, J lost 4 bases, and 15 bases lay in between. The CDR3 is made up of 15 amino acids. The chain's CDR3 is CASSISGQYYNEQFF. In DNA form, the CDR3 reads TGTGCCAGCAGCATTAGTGGACAGTATTACAATGAGCAGTTCTTC.

This clone has a single count. V usage is TRBV6-1 and J usage is TRBJ2-3; the D gene is possibly TRBD2 (5 bases). This CDR3 region has 14 residues. V was pared by 7 bases and J by 4 bases, with 15 bases between. Germline CDR1 and CDR2: MNHNS and SASEGT. CDR3 DNA sequence: TGTGCCAGCACGCGGCCGGGGAGCTCAGATACGCAGTATTTT. It translates to CASTRPGSSDTQYF.

As for this clone: Additional DNA sequences in this sample encode the identical CDR3. The chain employs TRBV27 and TRBJ2-6; D is tentatively TRBD1 or TRBD2 (5 bases each). Trimming pared 3 bases from V and 4 bases from J, leaving 10 bases between. The CDR3 spans 15 residues. Germline CDR1 and CDR2: MNHEY and SMNVEV (reference sequence). CDR3 in DNA: TGTGCCAGCAGTTTTCGGGGCTCAGGGGCCAACGTCCTGACTTTC. It encodes CASSFRGSGANVLTF.

The chain uses TRBV5-5 and TRBJ1-1, with no clear D. CDR3 length: 13 residues. V lost 1 base and J 3 bases, leaving 7 bases between the germline ends. The germline gives CDR1 SGHKS, CDR2 YYEKEE (reference sequence). CDR3 coding DNA: TGTGCCAGCAGCTTGAGTGTCGACACTGAAGCTTTCTTT. Translation gives CASSLSVDTEAFF.

The CDR3 loop is CASSQGDASSYNSPLHF. CDR3 DNA: TGTGCCAGCAGCCAGGGGGACGCAAGCTCCTATAATTCACCCCTCCACTTT. The V gene is TRBV7-9, the J gene TRBJ1-6; 7 bases agree with TRBD1. Per the germline V gene, CDR1 is SEHNR and CDR2 is FQNEAQ (reference sequence). The CDR3 spans 17 residues. Trimming cost V 5 bases and J 0 bases; bases outside gene matches: 7.

V usage is TRBV19 and J usage is TRBJ2-3; 8 bases agree with TRBD2. This CDR3 has 15 amino acids. V gave up 6 bases and J gave up 8 bases; unmatched junction bases: 13. Germline loops: CDR1 LNHDA, CDR2 SQIVND (reference sequence). CDR3 DNA sequence: TGTGCCAGTAGCCCCCTTACCGGACTAGCTGGTACGCAGTATTTT. The encoded protein is CASSPLTGLAGTQYF.

This chain connects TRBV19 to TRBJ2-2, with 7 bases fitting TRBD2. In germline, CDR1 is LNHDA, CDR2 SQIVND (reference sequence). V shed 6 bases and J 4 bases; nucleotides not matched to a gene: 11. The CDR3 has 16 residues. Here the CDR3 reads CASRATRESGTGELFF. The CDR3 coding sequence is TGTGCCAGTAGGGCGACGCGGGAGTCGGGCACCGGGGAGCTGTTTTTT.

V usage is TRBV5-1 and J usage is TRBJ2-2, with 8 bases matching TRBD2. CDR3 length: 16 amino acids. Germline V lookup: CDR1 SGHRS, CDR2 YFSETQ. Trimming removed 0 bases from V and 1 base from J; junction bases left unmatched: 2. The CDR3 nucleotides read TGCGCCAGCAGCTTGGGGACTAGCCAGAACACCGGGGAGCTGTTTTTT. Amino acid sequence: CASSLGTSQNTGELFF.

About this clone: Other DNA sequences in this specimen translate into the identical CDR3. The chain joins TRBV5-1 to TRBJ2-2; 8 positions match TRBD2. V dropped 4 bases and J dropped 2; count of bases not matched to a gene: 10. The CDR3 spans 17 residues. Germline CDR1 is SGHRS and CDR2 is YFSETQ. CDR3: CASSPGGRGPNTGELFF. The CDR3 DNA follows: TGCGCCAGCAGCCCGGGAGGGAGAGGGCCCAACACCGGGGAGCTGTTTTTT.

The CDR3 DNA follows: TGTGCCAGCATCCGTCAGCAGGGGGCGACCGGGGAGCTGTTTTTT. Encoded protein: CASIRQQGATGELFF. The chain employs TRBV7-9 and TRBJ2-2; 8 nucleotides match TRBD1. Germline V CDR1 and CDR2: SEHNR, FQNEAQ (reference sequence). V lost 7 bases and J lost 5; bases outside the gene matches: 9. This CDR3 is 15 amino acids long.

The V and J genes are TRBV2 and TRBJ1-6; D gene uncertain. Germline CDR1 SNHLY, CDR2 FYNNEI. Trimming stripped 2 bases from V and 7 bases from J, with 6 bases between. This CDR3 has 13 amino acids. CDR3 residues: CASSELGNSPLHF. The DNA for the CDR3 is TGTGCCAGCAGTGAATTGGGGAATTCACCCCTCCACTTT.

Comments on this clone: This sample includes further DNA sequences coding for the same CDR3. The rearrangement joins TRBV7-8 to TRBJ2-7, with D perhaps given as TRBD1 or TRBD2 (5 bases each). CDR1 SGHVS and CDR2 FQNEAQ come from the germline V gene. V lost 3 bases and J 7 bases, leaving 13 bases between the germline ends. The CDR3 spans 13 residues. The CDR3 DNA is TGTGCCAGCAGCTTTGGGACGTCGTCTGAGCAGTACTTC. It codes for CASSFGTSSEQYF.

The gene calls are TRBV30 and TRBJ2-5, with D maybe TRBD1 (5 bases). The better agreement between TRBJ2-7 and the DNA end casts doubt on the J call. The germline CDR1 and CDR2 sequences are GTSNPN and SVGIG (reference sequence). The CDR3 consists of 12 residues. Written as DNA, the CDR3 is TGTGCCTGGAGTCGGCAGGGCTACGAGCAGTACTTC. Amino acids: CAWSRQGYEQYF.